This TCR beta chain was retrieved from a study of shared clonotypes between healthy human individuals (TCRdb year 2020). A note on the overall study: The cohort included a few men and a couple of women between 18 and 49 years of age. The study deeply sequenced blood TCR repertoires of five healthy adults to estimate repertoire size and the extent of clonotype sharing between individuals. To increase sequencing depth and limit assay-specific biases, different laboratories used diverse techniques to prepare libraries and sequence TCR repertoires. Per donor, leukapheresis produced somewhere between about 0.9 and 9.5 billion PBMCs.

CDR1 SEHNR and CDR2 FQNEAQ were looked up in the germline V gene (reference sequence). Including cysteine and phenylalanine, the CDR3 has 16 amino acids. CDR3 DNA only is kept here, 48 bases in frame from base 1. Clipping removes 1 base from V and 10 bases from J, with 13 as the unmatched junction base count. A note on this clone: No antigen is known for it. No qualities accompany the bases; no much larger clone lies one base away.

The donors were healthy, HIV-negative adults who had no recently reported acute infections or vaccinations. All donors were Caucasian adults living in Nashville, Tennessee, USA. For unsorted samples, some 90 million PBMCs were counted and genomic DNA was extracted with the QIAamp DNA Blood Mini kit. Blood was collected by leukapheresis, and PBMCs were isolated by Ficoll-Histopaque density gradient centrifugation and then cryopreserved in liquid nitrogen vapor phase. Using the deep immunoSEQ assay, multiplex PCR amplified TCR CDR3 regions from genomic DNA. For each cell subset, the extracted genomic DNA was distributed evenly across all wells of several immunoSEQ 96-well plates, and each plate served as one replicate. For unsorted PBMC, roughly 270 ng genomic DNA, equal to 32,000 or so T cell genomes, was loaded into each replicate PCR. Ten immunoSEQ deep assay plates were used to sequence unsorted PBMC genomic DNA. The purified libraries were quantified using a Qubit 3.0 fluorometer, sized with a Bioanalyzer 2100, and then quantified again using the KAPA Library Quantification kit. Every immunoSEQ 96-well plate was sequenced on a separate single-read 150-cycle Illumina NextSeq 550 flow cell. As for how the authors treated the data: The immunoSEQ output contained only junctional sequences without quality scores, so filtering could not match that applied to full-length reads. To assign V/J genes and CDR3, sequences were annotated against IMGT germline references using PyIR, a Python wrapper for IgBLAST v1.9. Any read was removed if the V/J assignment was weak (E-value above 1e-6), the CDR3 was missing, or the read contained stop codons, out-of-frame junctions, or ambiguous translated residues. V3J clonotypes were defined as sequences sharing an identical inferred V gene, J gene, and CDR3 amino acid sequence. To compute the percentage overlap between repertoires, the number of shared unique clonotypes was divided by the size of the smaller repertoire. Repertoire richness was assessed with RTK rarefaction, the Chao1 estimator, and Recon v2.1 estimates of unobserved clonotypes. TCRdb provides this immuneACCESS table in a form limited to in-frame rearrangements. Some clones are lacking; in checked studies, under half of them reflect an unresolved V gene, and why the rest are absent is not known. The DNA gave D and trimming, while V, J and clone size come from that table. Present in this sample are around 440,000 clones, approximately 71% of which were seen just once. The top ten hold about 11% of the sample.

Paper-wide results and their limitations: Sampling was limited to blood, and TCR repertoires in tissue likely differ from TCR repertoires in blood. Pairwise subsampling led to the expectation that sequencing depth would affect the degree of clonotype sharing among donors. Because the study included only a small number of donors, the genetic and exposure-history diversity represented was limited.

Material for sequencing was PBMCs. The TCR was taken from a woman aged 40 to 49 in good health. Some clones in this sample may be carry-over from other donors' samples. Here the chain combines TRBV7-9 and TRBJ2-1, with 7 middle bases fitting TRBD2. The DNA sequence is as follows: TGTGCCAGCAGCTTAGTCGGGGGGAGGGCCGGGTACGAGCAGTTCTTC. Translated, it reads CASSLVGGRAGYEQFF.